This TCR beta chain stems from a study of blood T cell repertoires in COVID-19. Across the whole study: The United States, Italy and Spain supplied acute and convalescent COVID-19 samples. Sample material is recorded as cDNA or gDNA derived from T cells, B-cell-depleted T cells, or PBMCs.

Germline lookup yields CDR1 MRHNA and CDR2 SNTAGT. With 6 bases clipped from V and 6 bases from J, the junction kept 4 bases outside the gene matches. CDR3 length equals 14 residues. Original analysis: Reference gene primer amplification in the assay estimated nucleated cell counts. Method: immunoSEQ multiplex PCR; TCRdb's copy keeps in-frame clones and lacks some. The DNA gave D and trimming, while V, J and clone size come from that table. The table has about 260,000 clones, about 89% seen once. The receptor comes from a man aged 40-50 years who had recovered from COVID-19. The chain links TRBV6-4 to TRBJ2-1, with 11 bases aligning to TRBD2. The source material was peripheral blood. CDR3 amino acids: CASSAGTSGNEQFF. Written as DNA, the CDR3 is TGTGCCAGCAGCGCCGGGACTAGCGGCAATGAGCAGTTCTTC.